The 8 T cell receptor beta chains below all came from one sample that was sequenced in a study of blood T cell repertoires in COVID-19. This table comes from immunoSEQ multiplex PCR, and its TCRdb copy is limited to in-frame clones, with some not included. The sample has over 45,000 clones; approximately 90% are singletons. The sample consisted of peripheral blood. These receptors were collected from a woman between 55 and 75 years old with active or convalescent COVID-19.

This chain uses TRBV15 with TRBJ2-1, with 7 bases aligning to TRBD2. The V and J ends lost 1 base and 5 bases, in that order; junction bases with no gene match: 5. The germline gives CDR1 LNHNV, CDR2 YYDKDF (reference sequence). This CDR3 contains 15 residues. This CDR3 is CATSRAGGFDNEQFF. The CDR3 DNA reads TGTGCCACCAGCAGAGCCGGGGGGTTCGACAATGAGCAGTTCTTC.

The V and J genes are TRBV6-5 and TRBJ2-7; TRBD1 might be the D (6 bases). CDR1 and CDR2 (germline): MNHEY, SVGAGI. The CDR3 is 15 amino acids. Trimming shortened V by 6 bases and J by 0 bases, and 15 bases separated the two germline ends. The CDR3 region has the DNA TGTGCCAGCAGACAGGGTCATGGGGGCTCCTACGAGCAGTACTTC. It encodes CASRQGHGGSYEQYF.

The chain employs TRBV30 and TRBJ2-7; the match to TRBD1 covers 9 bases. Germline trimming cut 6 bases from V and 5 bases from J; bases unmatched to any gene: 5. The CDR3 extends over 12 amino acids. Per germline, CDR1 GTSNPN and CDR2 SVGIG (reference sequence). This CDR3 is CACMDRGDEQYF. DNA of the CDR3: TGTGCCTGCATGGACAGGGGAGACGAGCAGTACTTC.

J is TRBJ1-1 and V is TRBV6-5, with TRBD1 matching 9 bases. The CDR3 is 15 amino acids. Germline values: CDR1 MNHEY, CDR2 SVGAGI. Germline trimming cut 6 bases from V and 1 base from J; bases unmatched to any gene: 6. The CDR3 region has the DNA TGTGCCAGCAGACCAGGGACAGGGACGAACACTGAAGCTTTCTTT. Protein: CASRPGTGTNTEAFF.

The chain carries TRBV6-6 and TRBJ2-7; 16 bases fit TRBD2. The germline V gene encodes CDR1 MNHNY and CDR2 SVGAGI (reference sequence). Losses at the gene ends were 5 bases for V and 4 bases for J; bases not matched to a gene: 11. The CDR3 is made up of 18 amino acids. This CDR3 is CASSPTGTSGRALYEQYF. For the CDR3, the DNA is TGTGCCAGCAGTCCGACCGGGACTAGCGGGAGGGCCCTATACGAGCAGTACTTC.

CDR3 nucleotide sequence: TGCGCCAGCAGCCAAGATGAGGTACAGGGGGCGTTCAATGAGCAGTTCTTC. Translation gives CASSQDEVQGAFNEQFF. The gene calls are TRBV4-1 and TRBJ2-1; 9 nucleotides match TRBD1. The CDR3 loop spans 17 amino acids. J lost 6 bases, V lost 0 bases, and 9 bases had no gene match. Germline CDR1 MGHRA, CDR2 YSYEKL.

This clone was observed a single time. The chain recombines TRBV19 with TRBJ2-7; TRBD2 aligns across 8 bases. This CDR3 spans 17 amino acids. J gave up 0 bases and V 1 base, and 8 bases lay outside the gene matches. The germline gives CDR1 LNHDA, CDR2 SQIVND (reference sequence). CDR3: CASSIGRGGTSSYEQYF. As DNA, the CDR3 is TGTGCCAGTAGTATAGGAAGAGGAGGGACTAGCTCCTACGAGCAGTACTTC.

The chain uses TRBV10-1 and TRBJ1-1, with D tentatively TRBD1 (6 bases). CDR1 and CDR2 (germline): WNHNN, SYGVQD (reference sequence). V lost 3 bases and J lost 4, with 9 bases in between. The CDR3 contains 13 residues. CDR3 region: CASSDQGTTEAFF. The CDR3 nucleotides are TGCGCCAGCAGTGACCAGGGGACCACTGAAGCTTTCTTT.